The 19 T cell receptor beta chains reported below all come from one sample, sequenced in a study of CD8+ T cells in alopecia areata. Extraction of RNA preceded its reverse transcription into cDNA, which served as the sequencing template. This table comes from immunoSEQ multiplex PCR, and its TCRdb copy is limited to in-frame clones, with some not included. The data hold some 110,000 clones, with roughly 50% observed a single time. Treatment defined: oral pan-JAK inhibitor, 5-10 mg twice daily. The sequencing here drew on CD8+ T cells sorted from blood, taken at week 24, from a patient treated with tofacitinib. These TCRs come from a human donor with alopecia areata.

The V gene is TRBV4-1, the J gene TRBJ2-7; 7 bases agree with TRBD1. The CDR3 totals 15 residues. Germline V gene lookup returns CDR1 MGHRA and CDR2 YSYEKL. The J segment lost 2 bases and the V segment lost 3 bases, leaving 7 bases of the junction unmatched. The CDR3 nucleotides read TGCGCCAGCAGCCACTTCTCCGGGACAGCCTACGAGCAGTACTTC. Its translation is CASSHFSGTAYEQYF.

This clone has more than one count but fewer than ten. V usage is TRBV6-5 and J usage is TRBJ2-7; 7 bases are a match to TRBD1. Per germline, CDR1 MNHEY and CDR2 SVGAGI. V trimming: 7 bases; J trimming: 3 bases; junction bases outside the gene matches: 9. This CDR3 region has 14 residues. The CDR3 nucleotides are TGTGCCAGCAACCCGAGGGACAGCATCTACGAGCAGTACTTC. It specifies CASNPRDSIYEQYF.

This rearrangement joins TRBV15 to TRBJ1-2, with 9 positions matching TRBD1. Germline CDR1 LNHNV, CDR2 YYDKDF (reference sequence). V trimming: 5 bases; J trimming: 6 bases; junction bases outside the gene matches: 10. The length of the CDR3 is 15 residues. CDR3 sequence: CATSPHQTGGDGYTF. The CDR3 region has the DNA TGTGCCACCAGCCCCCATCAGACAGGGGGGGATGGCTACACCTTC.

V is TRBV7-9 and J is TRBJ1-3; tentative D call: TRBD1 (6 bases). The CDR3 length is 16 residues. The germline V and J ends were trimmed by 5 bases and 0 bases, with 14 bases remaining between them. The V gene's germline CDR1 is SEHNR and CDR2 FQNEAQ (reference sequence). The CDR3 region has the DNA TGTGCCAGCAGCCGGGGCGGGGGGCCCTCTGGAAACACCATATATTTT. Amino acids: CASSRGGGPSGNTIYF. Full variable domain (missing parts from reference TRBV7-9 and TRBJ1-3): DTGVSQNPRHKITKRGQNVTFRCDPISEHNRLYWYRQTLGQGPEFLTYFQNEAQLEKSRLLSDRFSAERPKGSFSTLEIQRTEQGDSAMYLCASSRGGGPSGNTIYFGEGSWLTVV.

This clone was seen once. This rearrangement joins TRBV7-8 to TRBJ1-1, with 9 bases identical to TRBD1. The CDR3 has 14 amino acids. Looked up from germline, CDR1 is SGHVS and CDR2 is FQNEAQ. The V segment lost 5 bases and the J segment 4 bases; nucleotides outside the gene matches: 5. The CDR3 DNA follows: TGTGCCAGCAGCGCGACAGGGGGGGGCACTGAAGCTTTCTTT. The encoded protein is CASSATGGGTEAFF. The whole variable domain, remainder taken from reference TRBV7-8 and TRBJ1-1, is GAGVSQSPRYKVAKRGQDVALRCDPISGHVSLFWYQQALGQGPEFLTYFQNEAQLDKSGLPSDRFFAERPEGSVSTLKIQRTQQEDSAVYLCASSATGGGTEAFFGQGTRLTVV.

The rearrangement joins TRBV14 to TRBJ2-3, with 8 bases fitting TRBD2. The CDR3 extends over 14 amino acids. V dropped 4 bases and J dropped 4; count of bases not matched to a gene: 4. Germline V gene sequence: CDR1 SGHDN, CDR2 FVKESK. The CDR3 loop reads CASSPRGDPDTQYF. DNA for the CDR3: TGTGCCAGCAGCCCGCGGGGGGACCCAGATACGCAGTATTTT.

The chain links TRBV2 to TRBJ2-2, with a possible D match to TRBD1 (6 bases). This CDR3 is built from 14 residues. V lost 3 bases and J 1 base, leaving 6 bases between the germline ends. CDR1 and CDR2 from the germline V gene are SNHLY and FYNNEI. The CDR3 nucleotides are TGTGCCAGCAGTGACAGGGGGAACACCGGGGAGCTGTTTTTT. Protein product: CASSDRGNTGELFF.

V and J are TRBV6-6 and TRBJ1-1, with D possibly TRBD1 on 5 matching bases. CDR1 is MNHNY, CDR2 SVGAGI, per germline (reference sequence). The CDR3 has 14 residues. V was trimmed by 6 bases and J by 0 bases, leaving 11 bases between them. In DNA, the CDR3 is TGTGCCAGCAGCGACAGCCTCATGAACACTGAAGCTTTCTTT. Translation: CASSDSLMNTEAFF.

The V gene is TRBV5-6, the J gene TRBJ2-3, with D perhaps matching TRBD2 (7 bases). The V end lost 6 bases, the J end lost 2 bases, and 16 bases lay between the germline ends. CDR1 and CDR2 (germline): SGHDT, YYEEEE. The CDR3 is 15 amino acids. The CDR3 loop is CASIPWGGHTDTQYF. The CDR3 DNA is TGTGCCAGCATCCCATGGGGGGGCCACACAGATACGCAGTATTTT.

The chain employs TRBV7-2 and TRBJ1-1; D unresolved. CDR3 size: 13 residues. Germline CDR1 reads SGHTA; CDR2 reads FQGNSA. Trimming shortened V by 5 bases and J by 1 base, and 8 bases separated the two germline ends. The CDR3 DNA reads TGTGCCAGCAGCCACATGGGGAACACTGAAGCTTTCTTT. Its protein is CASSHMGNTEAFF.

DNA of the CDR3: TGTGCCAGCAGTGTTCCGATGAACACTGAAGCTTTCTTT. Encoded protein: CASSVPMNTEAFF. V and J are TRBV2 and TRBJ1-1; D is unclear. Germline V gene data show CDR1 as SNHLY and CDR2 as FYNNEI. Trimming took 4 bases from V and 0 from J, leaving 6 bases between them. The CDR3 runs to 13 residues. Variable domain in full (rest from reference TRBV2 and TRBJ1-1): EPEVTQTPSHQVTQMGQEVILRCVPISNHLYFYWYRQILGQKVEFLVSFYNNEISEKSEIFDDQFSVERPDGSNFTLKIRSTKLEDSAMYFCASSVPMNTEAFFGQGTRLTVV.

The chain has TRBV9 and TRBJ2-3; D is uncertain. The CDR3 is 15 amino acids. Trimming took off 4 bases at V and 2 bases at J, with 14 bases between the two ends. Germline V gene sequence: CDR1 SGDLS, CDR2 YYNGEE. CDR3 DNA sequence: TGTGCCAGCAGCCCCCTTGTCGTCGCCACAGATACGCAGTATTTT. This sequence encodes CASSPLVVATDTQYF.

The V call is TRBV6-5, the J call TRBJ1-2; no clear D gene. Germline loops: CDR1 MNHEY, CDR2 SVGAGI. V gave up 6 bases and J gave up 4 bases, with 12 bases separating them. The length of the CDR3 is 13 residues. The CDR3 is CASRPPWPYGYTF. CDR3 bases: TGTGCCAGCAGACCTCCTTGGCCCTATGGCTACACCTTC.

The V and J genes are TRBV7-9 and TRBJ2-1; no definite D call. Germline CDR1 and CDR2: SEHNR and FQNEAQ (reference sequence). V was shortened by 5 bases and J by 7 bases, with 9 bases between the two germline ends. CDR3 length equals 12 residues. This CDR3 reads CASSHPVNEQFF. As DNA, the CDR3 is TGTGCCAGCAGCCACCCGGTTAATGAGCAGTTCTTC.

The chain uses TRBV6-1 and TRBJ1-3; D may be TRBD1 (5 bases). CDR1 MNHNS and CDR2 SASEGT come from the germline V gene. The CDR3 runs to 15 residues. Trimming stripped 5 bases from V and 2 bases from J, with 13 bases between. Written as DNA, the CDR3 is TGTGCCAGCAGTAACGGCGGGGGGACTGGAAACACCATATATTTT. This encodes CASSNGGGTGNTIYF.

The genes are TRBV29-1 and TRBJ1-1, with TRBD1 as a possible D gene (6 bases). V dropped 4 bases and J dropped 4 bases, with 13 bases sitting between them. CDR1 SQVTM and CDR2 ANQGSEA come from the germline V gene. The CDR3 spans 13 residues. The CDR3: CSVGGQSSTEAFF. The DNA for the CDR3 is TGCAGCGTTGGCGGACAGAGTTCCACTGAAGCTTTCTTT.

In its sample, this clone is medium-sized. CDR3 coding DNA: TGCGCCAGCAGTCGGGACAGACCCTACGAGCAGTACTTC. Its translation is CASSRDRPYEQYF. The V gene is TRBV23-1, the J gene TRBJ2-7; 7 nucleotides match TRBD1. TRBV23-1 is an ORF, with its function uncertain. The CDR3 extends over 13 amino acids. V trimming: 4 bases; J trimming: 2 bases; junction bases outside the gene matches: 2.

The V call is TRBV29-1, the J call TRBJ2-3; D tentatively reads TRBD1 or TRBD2 (5 bases each). CDR3 length equals 14 residues. V was trimmed by 7 bases and J by 7 bases, leaving 21 bases between them. The germline CDR1 and CDR2 sequences are SQVTM and ANQGSEA. The CDR3 bases are TGCAGCGCCCTAGGGACCCGCACACATAATACGCAGTATTTT. Translating gives CSALGTRTHNTQYF.

This chain connects TRBV11-2 to TRBJ2-5; no clear D. Judging by the DNA end, TRBJ2-7 fits better; the J call may be wrong. The V gene's germline CDR1 is SGHAT and CDR2 FQNNGV. The CDR3 consists of 13 residues. The CDR3 DNA reads as TGTGCCAGCAGCTTATCAGGAGATTACGAGCAGTACTTC. Protein: CASSLSGDYEQYF.